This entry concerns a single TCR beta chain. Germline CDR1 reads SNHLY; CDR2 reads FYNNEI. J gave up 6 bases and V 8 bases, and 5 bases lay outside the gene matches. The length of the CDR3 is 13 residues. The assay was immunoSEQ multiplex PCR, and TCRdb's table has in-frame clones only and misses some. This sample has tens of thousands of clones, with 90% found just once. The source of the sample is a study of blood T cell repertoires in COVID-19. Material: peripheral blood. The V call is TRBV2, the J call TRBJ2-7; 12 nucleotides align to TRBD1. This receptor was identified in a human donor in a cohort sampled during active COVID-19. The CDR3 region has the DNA TGTGCCAGCCTTGGGGACAGGGGGCGCGAGCAGTACTTC. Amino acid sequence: CASLGDRGREQYF. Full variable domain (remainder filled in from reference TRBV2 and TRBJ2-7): EPEVTQTPSHQVTQMGQEVILRCVPISNHLYFYWYRQILGQKVEFLVSFYNNEISEKSEIFDDQFSVERPDGSNFTLKIRSTKLEDSAMYFCASLGDRGREQYFGPGTRLTVT.